Each of the 21 T cell receptor beta chains below was sequenced from the same sample in a study of CD8+ T cells in alopecia areata. RNA was extracted and reverse transcribed into cDNA as the sequencing template. Method: immunoSEQ multiplex PCR; TCRdb's copy keeps in-frame clones and lacks some. The table records about 140,000 clones, approximately 51% of them present only once. The sequenced sample was CD4+ T cells sorted from blood, obtained at week 0. The receptor source for this set is a human donor with alopecia areata.

This clone was observed a few times. The chain couples TRBV13 to TRBJ2-7, with TRBD1 matching 11 bases. Germline V CDR1 and CDR2: PRHDT, FYEKMQ (reference sequence). J gave up 9 bases and V 3 bases, and 7 bases lay outside the gene matches. This CDR3 region has 14 residues. CDR3 sequence: CASSLRTGGSGQYF. The CDR3, as DNA: TGTGCCAGCAGCTTGAGGACAGGGGGCTCAGGGCAGTACTTC.

The rearrangement uses TRBV9 and TRBJ2-3; D is unclear. The CDR3 has 13 amino acids. CDR1 SGDLS and CDR2 YYNGEE come from the germline V gene. Deletions cut 0 bases from V and 6 bases from J, with 8 bases between. The CDR3 loop reads CASSVGTADTQYF. The CDR3 coding sequence is TGTGCCAGCAGCGTAGGAACTGCGGATACGCAGTATTTT.

The chain employs TRBV30 and TRBJ1-2; D remains unclear. The germline V and J ends were trimmed by 3 bases and 7 bases, with 9 bases remaining between them. CDR1 is GTSNPN, CDR2 SVGIG, per germline (reference sequence). The CDR3 length is 11 residues. In DNA form, the CDR3 reads TGTGCCTGGAGGGAAATGGGTGGCTACACCTTC. It translates to CAWREMGGYTF.

This clone came up many times. The rearrangement links TRBV29-1 to TRBJ2-5; 7 nucleotides agree with TRBD2. The germline CDR1 and CDR2 sequences are SQVTM and ANQGSEA. Losses at the gene ends were 7 bases for V and 4 bases for J; bases not matched to a gene: 3. The CDR3 runs to 11 residues. CDR3 sequence reads: CSAWEGETQYF. CDR3 sequence (DNA): TGCAGCGCCTGGGAGGGAGAGACCCAGTACTTC.

The V gene is TRBV7-2, the J gene TRBJ1-5; unclear D gene. V dropped 1 base and J dropped 1 base, with 5 bases sitting between them. Germline CDR1 reads SGHTA; CDR2 reads FQGNSA. This CDR3 comprises 14 residues. CDR3 bases: TGTGCCAGCAGCTTAGACGCGAGCAATCAGCCCCAGCATTTT. Translated, it gives CASSLDASNQPQHF.

The chain couples TRBV7-2 to TRBJ2-3, with D unclear. This CDR3 is 13 amino acids long. The V end was cut by 5 bases, the J end by 5 bases, with 11 bases between. Per the germline V gene, CDR1 is SGHTA and CDR2 is FQGNSA. CDR3: CASSPPQQDTQYF. The DNA of the CDR3 is TGTGCCAGCAGCCCCCCCCAGCAAGATACGCAGTATTTT.

V usage is TRBV10-3 and J usage is TRBJ2-7; TRBD2 agrees at 11 bases. This CDR3 comprises 14 residues. Germline-derived CDR1 and CDR2 are ENHRY and SYGVKD. After removal of 7 bases from V and 2 bases from J, the junction contained 4 bases not matched to a gene. CDR3 protein: CAITKTSGAYEQYF. The CDR3 DNA follows: TGTGCCATCACCAAGACTAGCGGGGCCTACGAGCAGTACTTC.

This clone was counted between two and nine times. V gene TRBV27 combines with J gene TRBJ2-1; TRBD2 aligns across 12 bases. Germline V CDR1 and CDR2: MNHEY, SMNVEV (reference sequence). CDR3 length equals 15 residues. With 6 bases clipped from V and 10 bases from J, the junction kept 10 bases outside the gene matches. The DNA of the CDR3 is TGTGCCAGCAGCCCTAGCGGGAGGGCGGCCGAAGAGCAGTTCTTC. Amino acids: CASSPSGRAAEEQFF.

The J gene is TRBJ2-3, the V gene TRBV11-2; 8 bases fit TRBD1. Germline-derived CDR1 and CDR2 are SGHAT and FQNNGV. J was trimmed by 5 bases and V by 6 bases; bases with no gene match: 10. CDR3 size: 15 residues. DNA of the CDR3: TGTGCCAGCAGGAGGACAGGGAATGTAGGAGATACGCAGTATTTT. It specifies CASRRTGNVGDTQYF. Full variable domain (rest looked up from reference TRBV11-2 and TRBJ2-3): EAGVAQSPRYKIIEKRQSVAFWCNPISGHATLYWYQQILGQGPKLLIQFQNNGVVDDSQLPKDRFSAERLKGVDSTLKIQPAKLEDSAVYLCASRRTGNVGDTQYFGPGTRLTVL.

The sample holds one count of this clone. This chain uses TRBV9 with TRBJ2-1; D gene uncertain. Trimming took 4 bases from V and 6 from J, leaving 11 bases between them. Per the germline V gene, CDR1 is SGDLS and CDR2 is YYNGEE. CDR3 size: 13 residues. The CDR3 nucleotides read TGTGCCAGCAGCTTGGTGGGTTCCAATGAGCAGTTCTTC. It is translated as CASSLVGSNEQFF. The complete variable domain, with remaining parts taken from reference TRBV9 and TRBJ2-1, reads DSGVTQTPKHLITATGQRVTLRCSPRSGDLSVYWYQQSLDQGLQFLIQYYNGEERAKGNILERFSAQQFPDLHSELNLSSLELGDSALYFCASSLVGSNEQFFGPGTRLTVL.

The V call is TRBV5-6, the J call TRBJ2-1; D is ambiguous. CDR3 length: 17 residues. Trimming pared 0 bases from V and 3 bases from J, leaving 16 bases between. The V gene's germline CDR1 is SGHDT and CDR2 YYEEEE. In nucleotides, the CDR3 is TGTGCCAGCAGCTTGGTTCATGACTCCCTCTTCTACAATGAGCAGTTCTTC. It encodes CASSLVHDSLFYNEQFF. The whole variable domain, remainder taken from reference TRBV5-6 and TRBJ2-1, is DAGVTQSPTHLIKTRGQQVTLRCSPKSGHDTVSWYQQALGQGPQFIFQYYEEEERQRGNFPDRFSGHQFPNYSSELNVNALLLGDSALYLCASSLVHDSLFYNEQFFGPGTRLTVL.

As for this clone: The same CDR3 is also encoded by other DNA sequences in this sample. Written as DNA, the CDR3 is TGTGCCTGGAGCGGCACAGATACGCAGTATTTT. Amino acid sequence: CAWSGTDTQYF. This chain joins TRBV30 and TRBJ2-3; D gene ambiguous. The ends were cut back, 3 bases at V and 1 base at J, with 2 bases in the middle. Germline CDR1 reads GTSNPN; CDR2 reads SVGIG (reference sequence). CDR3 size: 11 residues.

This clone was seen more than once but under ten times. This sequence joins TRBV5-1 and TRBJ2-1; TRBD2 matches at 7 bases. This CDR3 has 16 amino acids. V was pared by 2 bases and J by 7 bases, with 12 bases of the junction left unmatched. The V gene's germline CDR1 is SGHRS and CDR2 YFSETQ. CDR3 sequence reads: CASSFTSSGGWNEQFF. The CDR3 DNA is TGCGCCAGCAGCTTTACTTCTAGCGGTGGGTGGAATGAGCAGTTCTTC.

J is TRBJ1-5 and V is TRBV7-9; no firm D call. This CDR3 spans 13 amino acids. Germline CDR1 is SEHNR and CDR2 is FQNEAQ (reference sequence). Trimming removed 3 bases from V and 5 bases from J, with 8 bases in between. CDR3 amino acids: CASSLTGDQPQHF. The CDR3 nucleotides read TGTGCCAGCAGCTTGACTGGGGATCAGCCCCAGCATTTT.

This clone was recorded a few times. V usage is TRBV4-2 and J usage is TRBJ2-1; a possible D gene is TRBD2 (6 bases). The V gene lost 1 base and the J gene lost 8 bases, with 15 bases spanning the gap. The CDR3 consists of 15 residues. The germline CDR1 and CDR2 sequences are LGHNA and YNFKEQ. The CDR3 DNA sequence: TGTGCCAGCAGCCAAGTAAGCGGGCAGAAGCATGAGCAGTTCTTC. Protein product: CASSQVSGQKHEQFF.

This clone showed up just a few times. The chain joins TRBV5-1 to TRBJ1-2; weak D call: TRBD1 (5 bases). Trimming pared 2 bases from V and 3 bases from J, leaving 14 bases between. The germline V gene has CDR1 SGHRS and CDR2 YFSETQ. The length of the CDR3 is 15 residues. DNA for the CDR3: TGCGCCAGCAGCTTCACAGGAGAGAGTGACTATGGCTACACCTTC. Its translation: CASSFTGESDYGYTF.

The V and J genes are TRBV5-4 and TRBJ1-1, with a possible D match to TRBD1 (6 bases). Germline assignment: CDR1 SGHNT and CDR2 YYREEE (reference sequence). V shed 4 bases and J shed 4 bases, with 17 bases lying between them. CDR3 length equals 15 residues. CDR3 loop: CASSAADRRVTEAFF. In nucleotides, the CDR3 is TGTGCCAGCAGCGCGGCGGACAGACGGGTCACTGAAGCTTTCTTT.

The chain links TRBV27 to TRBJ2-6; no clear D. Germline V CDR1 and CDR2: MNHEY, SMNVEV (reference sequence). Trimming shortened V by 6 bases and J by 0 bases, and 9 bases separated the two germline ends. The CDR3 runs 15 residues. CDR3 sequence reads: CASSLVPSGANVLTF. CDR3 nucleotides: TGTGCCAGCAGCCTCGTCCCCTCTGGGGCCAACGTCCTGACTTTC.

The V and J genes are TRBV2 and TRBJ1-1, with D possibly matching TRBD1 (5 bases). The CDR3 length is 11 residues. Germline V gene sequence: CDR1 SNHLY, CDR2 FYNNEI. The ends were cut back, 6 bases at V and 9 bases at J, with 11 bases in the middle. This CDR3 is CASRQVDKAFF. CDR3 in DNA: TGTGCCAGCAGACAGGTAGATAAAGCTTTCTTT.

V is TRBV30 and J is TRBJ2-2; weak D call: TRBD2 (5 bases). Trimming cost V 0 bases and J 5 bases, with 16 bases left between them. Per the germline V gene, CDR1 is GTSNPN and CDR2 is SVGIG (reference sequence). This CDR3 spans 16 amino acids. CDR3 sequence (DNA): TGTGCCTGGAGTGTAACACGGGCGGAGGTAACCGGGGAGCTGTTTTTT. Amino acid sequence: CAWSVTRAEVTGELFF.

This clone showed up just a few times. The chain carries TRBV5-1 and TRBJ2-7, with D unresolved. This CDR3 is 13 amino acids long. In germline, CDR1 is SGHRS, CDR2 YFSETQ. Trimming removed 4 bases from V and 5 bases from J, with 13 bases in between. The CDR3 sequence is CASSPDLGHEQYF. Written as DNA, the CDR3 is TGCGCCAGCAGCCCGGACCTCGGCCACGAGCAGTACTTC.